This T cell receptor (beta chain) was sequenced during a study of blood T cell repertoires in COVID-19. For the study at large: Samples taken during acute and convalescent COVID-19 were collected in the United States, Italy and Spain.

Produced via immunoSEQ multiplex PCR; TCRdb's table is partial and in-frame only. The sample has some 140,000 clones; about 76% are singletons. The material sequenced was peripheral blood. The receptor's source is a man older than 75 with acute or convalescent COVID-19.

The CDR3 region is CASSQKGQYNQPQHF. CDR3 sequence (DNA): TGTGCCAGCAGCCAGAAGGGACAGTACAATCAGCCCCAGCATTTT. The chain is built from TRBV4-2 and TRBJ1-5; 7 nucleotides agree with TRBD1. Unmatched junction bases numbered 5, after V lost 3 bases and J lost 3 bases. CDR1 and CDR2 (germline): LGHNA, YNFKEQ. There are 15 residues in the CDR3.